This T cell receptor (beta chain) was captured in a study of blood T cell repertoires in COVID-19. The sample holds one count of this clone. Libraries were prepared by immunoSEQ multiplex PCR; TCRdb keeps only in-frame clonotypes and omits some of them. The sample shows around 250,000 clones, about 80% of them seen only once. The CDR3 has 17 amino acids. Germline lookup yields CDR1 MDHEN and CDR2 SYDVKM. The V gene lost 4 bases and the J gene lost 5 bases, with 23 bases spanning the gap. This sequence joins TRBV28 and TRBJ2-5, with D possibly matching TRBD1 (6 bases). This TCR was sampled from a man aged 35 to 55 who had recovered from COVID-19. The sequenced sample consisted of PBMCs or T cells enriched from blood (not recorded which). Here the CDR3 reads CASSSSPGSPGGETQYF. For the CDR3, the DNA is TGTGCCAGCAGTTCCTCCCCAGGGAGCCCTGGGGGCGAGACCCAGTACTTC.